The 2 T cell receptor beta chains below come from one sample, sequenced in a study of beta chain features in type 1 diabetes. Study conclusions and caveats: Moderately but significantly shorter TCRB CDR3s were found in Type 1 diabetes patients in all four CD4+ subsets.

These receptors have no known antigen. Every isolated RNA sample was fully reverse transcribed, so sequencing captured expressed TCRB transcripts. The table came from immunoSEQ multiplex PCR; TCRdb's copy has only in-frame clones and leaves some out. The sample consists of more than 100,000 clones, around 9% of them appearing once. Sequencing was carried out using central memory CD4+ T cells from blood. The receptors were sampled from a man aged 25-45 years with type 1 diabetes.

V is TRBV5-4 and J is TRBJ2-1; a weak D match, TRBD1 (6 bases). V was pared by 2 bases and J by 10 bases, with 16 bases between. This CDR3 has 14 residues. From germline, CDR1 is SGHNT and CDR2 YYREEE (reference sequence). The CDR3 DNA reads TGTGCCAGCAGCTTTGGGGGCCTTGAGGCGGAGCAGTTCTTC. This codes for CASSFGGLEAEQFF.

V usage is TRBV5-1 and J usage is TRBJ2-2; perhaps TRBD1 as D (5 bases). The germline gives CDR1 SGHRS, CDR2 YFSETQ. V lost 5 bases to trimming and J lost 7 bases, with 15 bases between them. The CDR3 has 14 amino acids. The CDR3 DNA is TGCGCCAGCAGTTTTCGACAGTCCGGCGGGGAGCTGTTTTTT. Protein product: CASSFRQSGGELFF.